This TCR beta chain was obtained from a study of T cell responses to AZD1222 COVID-19 vaccine. Study-wide results and limits: It was only after the peak T cell response that any repertoires were sampled. With dominance at 160-218 and 743-854, vaccine-associated CD4 TCRs spanned spike. Close to half of spike-specific TCRs reportedly recognize unmutated variant regions.

TCRdb keeps only in-frame clones here, not all; method: immunoSEQ multiplex PCR. The table lists 250,000 to 300,000 clones, almost 95% of them singletons. The V gene's germline CDR1 is SGHTA and CDR2 FQGTGA. V was pared by 2 bases and J by 5 bases, with 9 bases between. This CDR3 region has 13 residues. With respect to this clone: Its antigen is still unknown.

Sequenced material: peripheral blood, taken 28 days after the second AZD1222 dose. The TCR originated in an adult who received the AZD1222 COVID-19 vaccine. The V call is TRBV7-3, the J call TRBJ2-5; D gene unclear. As DNA, the CDR3 is TGTGCCAGCAGCTTATCGATATGGGAGACCCAGTACTTC. Amino acid sequence: CASSLSIWETQYF.